This T cell receptor beta chain is from a study of OX40 agonist ivuxolimab in advanced cancers. Study overall: Partial responses occurred in three patients (one hepatocellular carcinoma, two cutaneous melanoma).

Libraries were prepared by immunoSEQ multiplex PCR; TCRdb keeps only in-frame clonotypes and omits some of them. The table includes some 35,000 clones, around three quarters detected once. This CDR3 has 12 residues. Germline values: CDR1 KGHSH, CDR2 LQKENI. V was cut by 5 bases and J by 0 bases, with 3 bases left in between. Material: CD4+ or CD8+ T cells sorted from blood, obtained in a trial of the OX40 agonist ivuxolimab. This sequence originates from an adult with an advanced solid tumor such as melanoma, head and neck, liver or kidney cancer. V gene TRBV18 combines with J gene TRBJ2-3, with D hard to call. Here the CDR3 DNA reads TGTGCCAGCTCAACTAGCACAGATACGCAGTATTTT. Translation gives CASSTSTDTQYF.